Listed below are T cell receptor beta chains from one sample, sequenced in a study of glioma-infiltrating T cells. One entry per CDR3 protein, called by TCRdb with MiXCR from the multiplex PCR reads. Of approximately 190,000 distinct CDR3 sequences in the sample, about 32% were seen once. The source material was glioma tissue, nonneoplastic brain tissue, or PBMCs (not recorded which). These receptors were taken from a human donor with low-grade glioma or glioblastoma, undergoing nonglioma brain surgery, or in good health (not recorded which). CDR3s include the opening cysteine and the closing phenylalanine or tryptophan. Some rows mark clone size as missing; the rest say once, few, many or name a class of expanded clone.

j_gene | abundance | v_gene | CDR3aa
TRBJ2-1 | many | TRBV6-4 | CASSSTSGFYNEQFF
TRBJ1-2 | - | TRBV3-1 | CASGLDEYYGYTF
TRBJ2-7 | many | TRBV18 | CASSPGTSGIYEQYF
TRBJ2-1 | - | TRBV30 | CGTGQTYNEQFF
TRBJ1-4 | few | TRBV4-1 | CASSQGYSTNEKLFF
TRBJ1-1 | many | TRBV6-2/TRBV6-3 | CASSYPPRAGHGNTEAFF
TRBJ2-2 | - | TRBV4-3 | CASSQQTVAAGELFF
TRBJ1-3 | many | TRBV11-2 | CASSLGVQTGNTIYF
TRBJ2-5 | - | TRBV28 | CASLPQTQYF
TRBJ2-7 | - | TRBV29-1 | CSVFGTGANLRDEQYF
TRBJ1-3 | many | TRBV7-2 | CASSSPGGGNTIYF
TRBJ2-1 | many | TRBV24-1 | CATSDGTDNEQFF
TRBJ1-5 | many | TRBV7-2 | CASSLVGGNSNQPQHF
TRBJ2-7 | - | TRBV29-1 | CSVAQGPSNEQYF
TRBJ1-2 | many | TRBV12-3/TRBV12-4 | CASSRTKNGYTF
TRBJ2-7 | once | TRBV5-1 | CASSLGRRVGTYEQYF
TRBJ2-3 | many | TRBV12-3/TRBV12-4 | CASRGGASDTQYF
TRBJ2-3 | few | TRBV7-9 | CASSLARDTQYF
TRBJ2-7 | - | TRBV3-1 | CASSLGFFSYEQYF
TRBJ2-3 | - | TRBV6-2/TRBV6-3 | CASSYSGSSGDTQYF
TRBJ1-5 | - | TRBV19 | CASSPVTGNQPQHF
TRBJ2-7 | many | TRBV27 | CASSFLAGDYEQYF
TRBJ1-1 | many | TRBV4-1 | CASSQDRGLITEAFF
TRBJ2-3 | many | TRBV5-8 | CATSLLTADTQYF
TRBJ2-1 | - | TRBV20-1 | CSASSSGLDWEQFF
TRBJ2-2 | many | TRBV28 | CASRTTPGLGTRPGELFF
TRBJ2-1 | few | TRBV6-4 | CASSDGREGHNEQFF
TRBJ2-5 | many | TRBV20-1 | CSARDPYWTGGQETQYF
TRBJ1-2 | many | TRBV20-1 | CSATGFANYGYTF
TRBJ2-5 | few | TRBV3-1 | CASSHSGTAKETQYF
TRBJ2-1 | few | TRBV12-3/TRBV12-4 | CASSLSSSEFHNEQFF
TRBJ1-1 | many | TRBV10-3 | CAISGNQGNTEAFF
TRBJ1-2 | many | TRBV20-1 | CSARAGANYGYTF
TRBJ2-3 | few | TRBV5-1 | CASSFYRGQSTDTQYF
TRBJ1-1 | many | TRBV7-2 | CASSLRGAWGTEAFF
TRBJ1-1 | many | TRBV6-2/TRBV6-3 | CASSSGQGVSGFF
TRBJ2-7 | many | TRBV20-1 | CSASKTGMNEQYF
TRBJ2-2 | - | TRBV4-1 | CASRQQGTSNTGELFF
TRBJ1-1 | many | TRBV7-9 | CATGQGPTEAFF
TRBJ2-3 | many | TRBV12-3/TRBV12-4 | CASSALTTDTQYF
TRBJ2-7 | few | TRBV18 | CASSPQQGYEQYF
TRBJ1-3 | many | TRBV20-1 | CSASTSTDLSGNTIYF
TRBJ2-7 | few | TRBV19 | CASKLYSGPSYEQYF
TRBJ2-6 | many | TRBV6-6 | CASSYSQGSGANVLTF
TRBJ1-4 | - | TRBV19 | CASKQLWVVEANEKLFF
TRBJ2-1 | few | TRBV5-1 | CASSSSSIQEELSYNEQFF
TRBJ2-5 | - | TRBV20-1 | CSARDYLTSGGRETQYF
TRBJ2-1 | many | TRBV10-3 | CAISESLFNNEQFF
TRBJ1-3 | - | TRBV30 | CAWVDRNSGNTIYF
TRBJ1-2 | few | TRBV5-1 | CASSLVGNDYGYTF